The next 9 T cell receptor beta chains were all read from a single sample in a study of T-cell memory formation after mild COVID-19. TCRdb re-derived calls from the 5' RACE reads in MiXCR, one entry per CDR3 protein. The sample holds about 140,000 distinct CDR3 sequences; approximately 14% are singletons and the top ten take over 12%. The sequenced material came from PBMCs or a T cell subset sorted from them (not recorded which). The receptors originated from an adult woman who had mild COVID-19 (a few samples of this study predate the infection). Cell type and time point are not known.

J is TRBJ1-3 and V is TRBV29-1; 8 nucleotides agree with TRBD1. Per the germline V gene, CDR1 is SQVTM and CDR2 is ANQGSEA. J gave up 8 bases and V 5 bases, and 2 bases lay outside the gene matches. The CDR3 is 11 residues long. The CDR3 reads CSVLQGDTIYF. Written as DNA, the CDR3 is TGCAGCGTTCTACAGGGGGACACCATATATTTT.

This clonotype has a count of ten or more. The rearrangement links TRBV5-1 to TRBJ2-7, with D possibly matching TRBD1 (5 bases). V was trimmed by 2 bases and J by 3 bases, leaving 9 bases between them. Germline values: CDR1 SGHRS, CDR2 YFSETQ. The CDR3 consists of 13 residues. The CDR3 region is CASSFRGFYEQYF. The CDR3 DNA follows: TGCGCCAGCAGCTTTAGGGGATTCTACGAGCAGTACTTC.

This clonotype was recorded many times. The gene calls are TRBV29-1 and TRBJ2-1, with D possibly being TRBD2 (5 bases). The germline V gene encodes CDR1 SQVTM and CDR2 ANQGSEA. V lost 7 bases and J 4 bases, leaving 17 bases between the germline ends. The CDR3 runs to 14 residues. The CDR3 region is CSATLRGSYNEQFF. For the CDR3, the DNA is TGCAGCGCCACCCTCCGGGGTAGTTACAATGAGCAGTTCTTC.

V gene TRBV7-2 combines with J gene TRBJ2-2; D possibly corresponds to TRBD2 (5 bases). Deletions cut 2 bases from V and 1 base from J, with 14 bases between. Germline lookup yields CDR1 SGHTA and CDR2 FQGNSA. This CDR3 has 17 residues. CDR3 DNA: TGTGCCAGCAGCTTATCGCGGGCTAGCTTGAACACCGGGGAGCTGTTTTTT. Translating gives CASSLSRASLNTGELFF. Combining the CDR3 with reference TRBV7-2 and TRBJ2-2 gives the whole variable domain GAGVSQSPSNKVTEKGKDVELRCDPISGHTALYWYRQSLGQGLEFLIYFQGNSAPDKSGLPSDRFSAERTGGSVSTLTIQRTQQEDSAVYLCASSLSRASLNTGELFFGEGSRLTVL.

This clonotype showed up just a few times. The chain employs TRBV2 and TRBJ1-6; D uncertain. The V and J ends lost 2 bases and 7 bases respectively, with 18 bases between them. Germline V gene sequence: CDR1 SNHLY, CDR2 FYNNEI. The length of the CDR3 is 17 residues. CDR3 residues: CASSERGAGELNSPLHF. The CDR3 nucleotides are TGTGCCAGCAGTGAACGGGGAGCAGGAGAGTTAAATTCACCCCTCCACTTT.

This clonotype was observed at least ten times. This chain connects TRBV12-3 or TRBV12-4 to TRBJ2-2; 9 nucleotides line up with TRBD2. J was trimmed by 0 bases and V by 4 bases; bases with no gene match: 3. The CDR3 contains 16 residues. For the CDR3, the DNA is TGTGCCAGCAGTTCCCTAGCGGGGACGAACACCGGGGAGCTGTTTTTT. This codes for CASSSLAGTNTGELFF.

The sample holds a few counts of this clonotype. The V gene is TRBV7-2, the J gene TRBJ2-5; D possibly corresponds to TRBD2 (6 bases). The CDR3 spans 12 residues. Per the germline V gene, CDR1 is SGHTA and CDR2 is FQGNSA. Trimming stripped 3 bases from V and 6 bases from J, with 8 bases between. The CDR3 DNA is TGTGCCAGCAGCTTGGGCGGGAAGACCCAGTACTTC. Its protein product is CASSLGGKTQYF.

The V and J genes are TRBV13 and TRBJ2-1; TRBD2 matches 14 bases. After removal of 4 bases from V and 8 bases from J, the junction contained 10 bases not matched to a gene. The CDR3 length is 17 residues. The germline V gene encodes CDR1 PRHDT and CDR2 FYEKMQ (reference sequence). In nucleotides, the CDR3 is TGTGCCAGCAGCTCCGGTCCTGGGACTAGCGGGAGTGATGAGCAGTTCTTC. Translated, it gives CASSSGPGTSGSDEQFF. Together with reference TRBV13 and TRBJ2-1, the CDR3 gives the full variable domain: AAGVIQSPRHLIKEKRETATLKCYPIPRHDTVYWYQQGPGQDPQFLISFYEKMQSDKGSIPDRFSAQQFSDYHSELNMSSLELGDSALYFCASSSGPGTSGSDEQFFGPGTRLTVL.

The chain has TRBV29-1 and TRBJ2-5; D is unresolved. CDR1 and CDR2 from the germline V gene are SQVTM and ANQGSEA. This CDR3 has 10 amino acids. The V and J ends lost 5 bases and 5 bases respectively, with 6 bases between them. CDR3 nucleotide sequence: TGCAGCGTTTTGGGGGAGACCCAGTACTTC. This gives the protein CSVLGETQYF.